Shown below are 3 T cell receptor beta chains from a single sample sequenced in a study of blood T cell repertoires in COVID-19. Clones were read by immunoSEQ multiplex PCR, and TCRdb kept only the in-frame ones, dropping some. Among about 180,000 clones, under 90% were seen once, and the ten largest hold around a sixth. Sequenced material: peripheral blood. All receptors come from a person between 65 and 79 years old with COVID-19, enrolled during active disease.

This chain links TRBV11-2 with TRBJ2-7, with a possible D match to TRBD2 (6 bases). Germline values: CDR1 SGHAT, CDR2 FQNNGV. The CDR3 contains 16 residues. V shed 1 base and J shed 2 bases, with 15 bases lying between them. The CDR3 sequence is CASSLVAGRMAYEQYF. In nucleotides, the CDR3 is TGTGCCAGCAGCTTAGTGGCGGGGCGGATGGCCTACGAGCAGTACTTC.

The rearrangement joins TRBV24-1 to TRBJ2-2; 7 nucleotides agree with TRBD2. The CDR3 loop spans 16 amino acids. CDR1 is KGHDR and CDR2 is SFDVKD in the germline V gene. V gave up 5 bases and J gave up 4 bases; unmatched junction bases: 9. In DNA form, the CDR3 reads TGTGCCACCAGTGGAGCGGGACTGGATGGCACCGGGGAGCTGTTTTTT. Its translation is CATSGAGLDGTGELFF.

Details on this clone: The same CDR3 also results from other DNA sequences found in this sample. This chain connects TRBV4-1 to TRBJ2-1, with 9 bases identical to TRBD1. The germline V gene encodes CDR1 MGHRA and CDR2 YSYEKL. The CDR3 spans 14 residues. V shed 0 bases and J 8 bases; nucleotides not matched to a gene: 2. The chain's CDR3 is CASSQEGQGYEQFF. The CDR3 DNA sequence: TGCGCCAGCAGCCAAGAAGGACAGGGGTATGAGCAGTTCTTC.